This record covers a single TCR beta chain. Its target antigen remains unknown. One base away there is no much larger clone; base qualities are not given. The sample holds other DNA sequences that translate to the same CDR3. Patients with autoimmune disease history or receiving systemic immunosuppression were excluded from the trial. Peripheral blood for TCR sequencing was collected from all dose cohorts at baseline, on cycle 4 day 1, and on cycle 7 day 1. The samples were taken from a phase I, first-in-human, multicenter, open-label dose-escalation trial of ivuxolimab. Adults with locally advanced or metastatic head and neck squamous cell, hepatocellular, melanoma or renal cell carcinoma were enrolled in the trial. CD4+ and CD8+ T cells were sorted separately from peripheral blood before TCR sequencing. For sequencing of the TCRbeta CDR3 region, genomic DNA was extracted from the sorted cells. The immunoSEQ Assay was used for sequencing of TCRbeta CDR3 regions. This immuneACCESS table, as held by TCRdb, lists in-frame sequences with V and J called but not all clones. Of the missing ones, under half trace to an unresolved V gene in checked studies; the others have no known cause. Here the sample has roughly 100,000 clones; roughly four fifths occur a single time. The top ten clones comprise roughly 6% of the sample.

The sample belongs to a study of OX40 agonist ivuxolimab in advanced cancers. Context from the whole study: The costimulatory receptor OX40 (CD134) was targeted by ivuxolimab, a fully human IgG2 agonistic monoclonal antibody. The paper reports the monotherapy dose-escalation portion (N of about 47 patients) of the phase I ivuxolimab trial. Partial responses occurred in three dose-escalation patients: two with cutaneous melanoma and one with hepatocellular carcinoma. Patients were allowed to have had prior anti-PD-1, anti-PD-L1 or anti-CTLA-4 therapy, and approximately 43% of the dose-escalation patients had previously received checkpoint inhibitors. Peripheral TCRbeta sequencing aimed to test whether ivuxolimab altered TCR sequence diversity and caused clonal T-cell expansion. A male proportion of 75% to 85% and a mean age of around 60 years, ranging from about 20 to 80, were recorded for the dose-escalation cohort. Intravenous ivuxolimab was administered to patients every 2 weeks at six dose levels: 0.01, 0.1, 0.3, 1.5, 3 and 10 mg/kg. Of the roughly 52 dose-escalation patients, hepatocellular carcinoma was present in approximately 20, melanoma in roughly 15, renal cell carcinoma in 9 and head and neck cancer in 9.

Beyond this particular receptor, the publication reports: In the 0.1-3.0 mg/kg groups, partial responders were among the patients with the lowest normalized peripheral clonal expansion, particularly in CD8+ T cells. After ivuxolimab, expanded clones were on average more numerous among CD8+ T cells than among CD4+ T cells. At doses of 0.1 to 3.0 mg/kg, clonal expansion of both CD4+ and CD8+ blood T cells was observed from baseline to week 6. Low levels of normalized T-cell clonal expansion were also seen in some patients who did not respond. The antigen specificity of the peripheral T cells that underwent clonal expansion was not determined.

The germline V gene provides CDR1 SGHDT and CDR2 YYEEEE. The CDR3, from cysteine to phenylalanine, totals 12 residues. Only the CDR3 DNA stays, 36 bases, in frame from base 1. The junction carries 8 bases between V and J, which are trimmed by 2 bases and 5 bases respectively. The starting material was CD4+ or CD8+ T cells sorted from blood, obtained in a trial of the OX40 agonist ivuxolimab. The TCR comes from an adult with an advanced solid tumor such as melanoma, head and neck, liver or kidney cancer. The chain joins TRBV5-6 to TRBJ2-7; no D gene is confidently identified. The CDR3 sequence is CASSLKSHEQYF. The bases are TGTGCCAGCAGCTTAAAGAGCCACGAGCAGTACTTC. The reference TRBV5-6 and TRBJ2-7 proteins fill in what lies around the CDR3, so the full variable domain reads DAGVTQSPTHLIKTRGQQVTLRCSPKSGHDTVSWYQQALGQGPQFIFQYYEEEERQRGNFPDRFSGHQFPNYSSELNVNALLLGDSALYLCASSLKSHEQYFGPGTRLTVT.